The 15 T cell receptor beta chains reported below all come from one sample, sequenced in a study of OX40 agonist ivuxolimab in advanced cancers. The library was produced with the immunoSEQ multiplex PCR assay. TCRdb took over this immuneACCESS table, retaining in-frame rearrangements with V and J assigned. Such tables are incomplete; in checked studies, under half of the missing clones stem from an unresolved V gene, and the remainder is unexplained. The sample table lists approximately 50,000 clones, 70% to 90% of them with a count of one. The ten largest clones add up to around 15% of the sample. Sample: CD4+ or CD8+ T cells sorted from blood, taken in a trial of the OX40 agonist ivuxolimab. The receptors here all came from an adult with an advanced solid tumor such as melanoma, head and neck, liver or kidney cancer.

In this sample, this clone turned up a few times. The chain uses TRBV6-1 and TRBJ2-5, with a possible D match to TRBD1 (5 bases). The ends were cut back, 2 bases at V and 2 bases at J, with 24 bases in the middle. The CDR3 has 19 residues. Germline V gene sequence: CDR1 MNHNS, CDR2 SASEGT. The CDR3 coding sequence is TGTGCCAGCAGTGAAAAATCGGCAGGGAAAATCGGTTTGCAAGAGACCCAGTACTTC. Encoded protein: CASSEKSAGKIGLQETQYF.

The CDR3 bases are TGTGCCAGCAGCTTTCTGGGGGATTCGTCCTACGAGCAGTACTTC. This gives the protein CASSFLGDSSYEQYF. J is TRBJ2-7 and V is TRBV5-6, with D perhaps given as TRBD1 or TRBD2 (5 bases each). The CDR3 extends over 15 amino acids. With 2 bases removed from V and 1 base from J, the gap between germline ends came to 13 bases. Germline CDR1 SGHDT, CDR2 YYEEEE.

V gene TRBV6-1 combines with J gene TRBJ2-1; 9 bases line up with TRBD1. The CDR3 consists of 16 residues. The germline CDR1 and CDR2 sequences are MNHNS and SASEGT. The V and J ends lost 4 bases and 6 bases, in that order; junction bases with no gene match: 10. CDR3 residues: CASSALGQGLSNEQFF. The CDR3 DNA is TGTGCCAGCAGTGCCCTGGGACAGGGTCTTTCCAATGAGCAGTTCTTC.

This clone was seen only a few times. V usage is TRBV6-1 and J usage is TRBJ1-5; TRBD1 might be the D (5 bases). The CDR3 has 14 residues. From germline, CDR1 is MNHNS and CDR2 SASEGT. Trimming removed 2 bases from V and 6 bases from J, with 11 bases in between. The CDR3 DNA is TGTGCCAGCAGTGAATTCAGGGAGGGTCAGCCCCAGCATTTT. Its translation is CASSEFREGQPQHF.

V is TRBV14 and J is TRBJ2-7; D not resolved. Germline V CDR1 and CDR2: SGHDN, FVKESK. CDR3 length equals 13 residues. V dropped 5 bases and J dropped 3 bases, with 11 bases sitting between them. The CDR3 bases are TGTGCCAGCAGCAGAAGCCAGGTCTACGAGCAGTACTTC. This codes for CASSRSQVYEQYF.

In its sample, this clone was seen once. This chain uses TRBV4-1 with TRBJ2-5; 7 bases fit TRBD2. J gave up 1 base and V 4 bases, and 6 bases lay outside the gene matches. Germline CDR1 is MGHRA and CDR2 is YSYEKL. The CDR3 consists of 15 residues. This CDR3 is CASSRAGTTQETQYF. CDR3 bases: TGCGCCAGCAGCCGGGCCGGGACTACCCAAGAGACCCAGTACTTC.

This clone was observed a single time. This rearrangement joins TRBV19 to TRBJ1-5; D gene ambiguous. The germline V gene encodes CDR1 LNHDA and CDR2 SQIVND (reference sequence). V shed 1 base and J shed 5 bases, with 12 bases lying between them. This CDR3 has 15 amino acids. The CDR3 sequence is CASSIGGSRDQPQHF. CDR3 sequence (DNA): TGTGCCAGTAGTATAGGAGGGAGTCGCGATCAGCCCCAGCATTTT.

This clone was seen a single time. This chain connects TRBV28 to TRBJ2-7; D not certain. Trimming took off 7 bases at V and 3 bases at J, with 13 bases between the two ends. CDR3 length: 13 residues. CDR1 MDHEN and CDR2 SYDVKM come from the germline V gene. DNA for the CDR3: TGTGCCAGCATGATACAGACGAGCTACGAGCAGTACTTC. It encodes CASMIQTSYEQYF.

The chain couples TRBV9 to TRBJ2-1, with D possibly being TRBD1 (6 bases). The germline gives CDR1 SGDLS, CDR2 YYNGEE. V lost 4 bases, J lost 5 bases, and 19 bases lay in between. The CDR3 runs 16 residues. CDR3 loop: CASSTLGARVNNEQFF. The CDR3 DNA sequence: TGTGCCAGCAGCACCCTGGGGGCTCGGGTCAACAATGAGCAGTTCTTC.

This sequence joins TRBV29-1 and TRBJ2-3; D is tentatively TRBD1 or TRBD2 (7 bases each). Germline V gives CDR1 SQVTM, CDR2 ANQGSEA. The CDR3 is made up of 16 amino acids. The V and J ends lost 4 bases and 0 bases respectively, with 17 bases between them. CDR3 bases: TGCAGCGTTGGCGAGGGAGGGGGCACTAGCACAGATACGCAGTATTTT. Protein product: CSVGEGGGTSTDTQYF.

This chain connects TRBV28 to TRBJ2-7, with TRBD2 identical over 7 bases. CDR1 MDHEN and CDR2 SYDVKM come from the germline V gene. This CDR3 has 14 amino acids. V dropped 10 bases and J dropped 5; count of bases not matched to a gene: 14. CDR3 DNA: TGTGCCACTGGAAGGGCGGGAGTATACCACGAGCAGTACTTC. Protein sequence: CATGRAGVYHEQYF.

The rearrangement uses TRBV10-1 and TRBJ2-7; TRBD2 agrees at 10 bases. The V gene's germline CDR1 is WNHNN and CDR2 SYGVQD (reference sequence). Losses at the gene ends were 5 bases for V and 5 bases for J; bases not matched to a gene: 6. The CDR3 contains 14 residues. For the CDR3, the DNA is TGCGCCAGCAGTCCTAGCGGGAGTCGTCACGAGCAGTACTTC. Amino acid sequence: CASSPSGSRHEQYF.

The chain has TRBV6-1 and TRBJ1-2, with a tentative D call TRBD1 (6 bases). This CDR3 comprises 15 residues. The V end lost 6 bases, the J end lost 2 bases, and 16 bases lay between the germline ends. Germline loops: CDR1 MNHNS, CDR2 SASEGT. The CDR3 here is CASRSKQGANYGYTF. The CDR3 DNA sequence: TGTGCCAGCAGGAGCAAACAGGGAGCCAACTATGGCTACACCTTC.

The chain employs TRBV18 and TRBJ2-3, with TRBD2 matching over 13 bases. Germline CDR1 is KGHSH and CDR2 is LQKENI. There are 18 residues in the CDR3. J lost 5 bases, V lost 3 bases, and 11 bases had no gene match. The CDR3 loop reads CASSPTPRLAGGEDTQYF. In DNA, the CDR3 is TGTGCCAGCTCACCTACCCCGAGACTAGCGGGAGGAGAAGATACGCAGTATTTT.

This sequence joins TRBV5-4 and TRBJ2-3; TRBD1 might be the D (5 bases). This CDR3 has 13 amino acids. The germline CDR1 and CDR2 sequences are SGHNT and YYREEE (reference sequence). The V end lost 1 base, the J end lost 6 bases, and 9 bases lay between the germline ends. The CDR3: CASSLTYRDTQYF. The CDR3 DNA sequence: TGTGCCAGCAGCTTGACCTACAGGGATACGCAGTATTTT. The full variable domain, rest sourced from reference TRBV5-4 and TRBJ2-3, is ETGVTQSPTHLIKTRGQQVTLRCSSQSGHNTVSWYQQALGQGPQFIFQYYREEENGRGNFPPRFSGLQFPNYSSELNVNALELDDSALYLCASSLTYRDTQYFGPGTRLTVL.